This T cell receptor (beta chain) was sequenced for a study of T cells in localized non-small cell lung cancer. Study observations and caveats: In uninvolved adjacent lung, T cell clonality reached its highest value, exceeding tumor. Within adjacent lung there appeared a median approximately 57 of the top 100 tumor clones. Heterogeneity remains possible, as sequencing covered one tumor region only.

CDR1 and CDR2 (germline): LNHDA, SQIVND (reference sequence). The CDR3 extends over 13 amino acids. V was clipped by 3 bases and J by 1 base, with 6 bases between them. About this clone: Its matching antigen is unknown.

The method was immunoSEQ multiplex PCR; TCRdb's version includes in-frame clones alone and lacks a portion of them. The table records about 78,000 clones, approximately 84% of them present only once. This TCR was sampled from a man between 40 and 70 years old with stage I lung adenocarcinoma. The rearrangement joins TRBV19 to TRBJ1-2; no definite D call. The sequences come from peripheral blood, collected before any cancer treatment. The CDR3 region is CASSIKGNYGYTF. The CDR3 nucleotides read TGTGCCAGTAGTATCAAGGGTAACTATGGCTACACCTTC. The variable domain in full, completed from reference TRBV19 and TRBJ1-2, reads DGGITQSPKYLFRKEGQNVTLSCEQNLNHDAMYWYRQDPGQGLRLIYYSQIVNDFQKGDIAEGYSVSREKKESFPLTVTSAQKNPTAFYLCASSIKGNYGYTFGSGTRLTVV.